This is a list of T cell receptor beta chains from one sample in a study of blood T cell repertoires in COVID-19. TCRdb's copy holds only in-frame clones and misses some; the assay was immunoSEQ multiplex PCR. The data hold about 59,000 clones, with about 84% observed a single time. Sequenced input: peripheral blood. Source of these receptors: a man aged 55 to 70 with acute or convalescent COVID-19. CDR3s include the opening cysteine and the closing phenylalanine or tryptophan. Each record gives: CDR3 length, J gene, clone size, V gene, D gene, CDR3 protein, CDR3 DNA. D genes are given only for firm matches. A row's size may be missing; if present it is once, few, many or a size class.

cdr3_length: 14; j_call: TRBJ2-5; clone_size: .; v_call: TRBV18; d_call: TRBD1; cdr3_aa: CASSSQGARETQYF; cdr3_nt: TGTGCCAGCTCGTCGCAGGGGGCGAGGGAGACCCAGTACTTC
cdr3_length: 15; j_call: TRBJ1-4; clone_size: .; v_call: TRBV7-2; d_call: TRBD1; cdr3_aa: CASSQQTGWNEKLFF; cdr3_nt: TGTGCCAGCAGTCAACAGACAGGGTGGAATGAAAAACTGTTTTTT
cdr3_length: 14; j_call: TRBJ1-1; clone_size: .; v_call: TRBV9; d_call: TRBD1; cdr3_aa: CASTEGQGHTEAFF; cdr3_nt: TGTGCCAGCACCGAAGGACAGGGTCACACTGAAGCTTTCTTT
cdr3_length: 14; j_call: TRBJ2-4; clone_size: once; v_call: TRBV14; d_call: .; cdr3_aa: CASSRPGLRDIQYF; cdr3_nt: TGTGCCAGCAGCCGACCAGGGTTGAGAGACATTCAGTACTTC
cdr3_length: 15; j_call: TRBJ2-4; clone_size: .; v_call: TRBV6-5; d_call: .; cdr3_aa: CASSPPGQSKNIQYF; cdr3_nt: TGTGCCAGCAGTCCCCCCGGACAGAGCAAAAACATTCAGTACTTC
cdr3_length: 12; j_call: TRBJ2-7; clone_size: .; v_call: TRBV6-1; d_call: .; cdr3_aa: CASSEKGNEQYF; cdr3_nt: TGTGCCAGCAGTGAAAAGGGGAACGAGCAGTACTTC
cdr3_length: 15; j_call: TRBJ2-5; clone_size: .; v_call: TRBV7-8; d_call: TRBD2; cdr3_aa: CASSIQRGARETQYF; cdr3_nt: TGTGCCAGCAGCATACAGCGGGGGGCCCGGGAGACCCAGTACTTC
cdr3_length: 14; j_call: TRBJ2-7; clone_size: .; v_call: TRBV21-1; d_call: .; cdr3_aa: CASSKEADLTGEYF; cdr3_nt: TGTGCCAGCAGCAAAGAGGCAGACCTTACGGGGGAGTACTTC
cdr3_length: 13; j_call: TRBJ1-2; clone_size: .; v_call: TRBV28; d_call: .; cdr3_aa: CASSLTANYGYTF; cdr3_nt: TGTGCCAGCAGTTTGACAGCTAACTATGGCTACACCTTC
cdr3_length: 17; j_call: TRBJ2-5; clone_size: .; v_call: TRBV14; d_call: TRBD2; cdr3_aa: CASSQEEGLAGLQTQYF; cdr3_nt: TGTGCCAGCAGCCAAGAAGAAGGACTAGCGGGCTTACAGACCCAGTACTTC
cdr3_length: 14; j_call: TRBJ1-1; clone_size: few; v_call: TRBV10-1; d_call: .; cdr3_aa: CASSESKGGTEAFF; cdr3_nt: TGCGCCAGCAGTGAGTCTAAGGGAGGCACTGAAGCTTTCTTT
cdr3_length: 13; j_call: TRBJ2-7; clone_size: .; v_call: TRBV2; d_call: TRBD1; cdr3_aa: CASRMTGTYEQYF; cdr3_nt: TGTGCCAGCAGAATGACAGGGACCTACGAGCAGTACTTC
cdr3_length: 14; j_call: TRBJ2-3; clone_size: .; v_call: TRBV29-1; d_call: TRBD2; cdr3_aa: CSVESATSADTQYF; cdr3_nt: TGCAGCGTTGAATCTGCGACTAGCGCAGATACGCAGTATTTT
cdr3_length: 15; j_call: TRBJ2-3; clone_size: .; v_call: TRBV7-3; d_call: TRBD1; cdr3_aa: CASSPTGGGTDTQYF; cdr3_nt: TGTGCCAGCAGCCCGACAGGGGGCGGAACAGATACGCAGTATTTT
cdr3_length: 16; j_call: TRBJ1-2; clone_size: few; v_call: TRBV9; d_call: .; cdr3_aa: CASSVGSAGGGYGYTF; cdr3_nt: TGTGCCAGCAGCGTAGGGTCGGCAGGAGGAGGTTATGGCTACACCTTC
cdr3_length: 12; j_call: TRBJ2-7; clone_size: .; v_call: TRBV6-5; d_call: .; cdr3_aa: CASSRESREQYF; cdr3_nt: TGTGCCAGCAGCAGGGAATCGAGAGAGCAGTACTTC
cdr3_length: 18; j_call: TRBJ2-6; clone_size: once; v_call: TRBV19; d_call: TRBD1; cdr3_aa: CASSILGQGASGANVLTF; cdr3_nt: TGTGCCAGTAGTATATTGGGACAGGGGGCGTCGGGGGCCAACGTCCTGACTTTC
cdr3_length: 14; j_call: TRBJ2-2; clone_size: .; v_call: TRBV29-1; d_call: .; cdr3_aa: CSVADRLNTGELFF; cdr3_nt: TGCAGCGTCGCCGACAGGTTGAACACCGGGGAGCTGTTTTTT
cdr3_length: 15; j_call: TRBJ2-1; clone_size: .; v_call: TRBV3-1/TRBV3-2; d_call: TRBD1; cdr3_aa: CASTRTQGARNEQFF; cdr3_nt: TGTGCCAGCACCAGAACACAGGGGGCGCGAAATGAGCAGTTCTTC
cdr3_length: 14; j_call: TRBJ1-2; clone_size: .; v_call: TRBV3-1/TRBV3-2; d_call: TRBD1; cdr3_aa: CASSLGTGGQGYTF; cdr3_nt: TGTGCCAGCAGCCTCGGGACAGGGGGCCAAGGCTACACCTTC
cdr3_length: 12; j_call: TRBJ1-2; clone_size: .; v_call: TRBV12-3/TRBV12-4; d_call: .; cdr3_aa: CASSSFARGYTF; cdr3_nt: TGTGCCAGCAGTTCGTTCGCACGGGGCTACACCTTC
cdr3_length: 15; j_call: TRBJ2-1; clone_size: .; v_call: TRBV4-2; d_call: .; cdr3_aa: CASSQGGGSYNEQFF; cdr3_nt: TGTGCCAGCAGCCAGGGAGGCGGCTCCTACAATGAGCAGTTCTTC
cdr3_length: 13; j_call: TRBJ2-4; clone_size: .; v_call: TRBV29-1; d_call: TRBD2; cdr3_aa: CSVVSGGGGIQYF; cdr3_nt: TGCAGCGTTGTCAGCGGGGGTGGGGGCATTCAGTACTTC
cdr3_length: 15; j_call: TRBJ1-3; clone_size: .; v_call: TRBV30; d_call: TRBD1; cdr3_aa: CAWSGDSLSGNTIYF; cdr3_nt: TGTGCCTGGAGTGGGGACAGCCTCTCTGGAAACACCATATATTTT
cdr3_length: 15; j_call: TRBJ1-6; clone_size: .; v_call: TRBV3-1/TRBV3-2; d_call: TRBD1; cdr3_aa: CASSQGTGSNSPLHF; cdr3_nt: TGTGCCAGCAGCCAGGGGACAGGGTCCAATTCACCCCTCCACTTT
cdr3_length: 16; j_call: TRBJ2-4; clone_size: .; v_call: TRBV6-6; d_call: TRBD1; cdr3_aa: CASRTQGASGKNIQYF; cdr3_nt: TGTGCCAGCAGGACCCAGGGGGCGTCAGGCAAAAACATTCAGTACTTC
cdr3_length: 10; j_call: TRBJ1-1; clone_size: .; v_call: TRBV28; d_call: .; cdr3_aa: CASSSFEAFF; cdr3_nt: TGTGCCAGCAGTTCATTTGAAGCTTTCTTT
cdr3_length: 16; j_call: TRBJ2-2; clone_size: .; v_call: TRBV5-6; d_call: TRBD1; cdr3_aa: CASSSVAGGFTGELFF; cdr3_nt: TGTGCCAGCAGCTCGGTTGCAGGGGGTTTCACCGGGGAGCTGTTTTTT
cdr3_length: 15; j_call: TRBJ2-7; clone_size: .; v_call: TRBV7-2; d_call: .; cdr3_aa: CASSFTPGGTYEQYF; cdr3_nt: TGTGCCAGCAGCTTCACCCCCGGAGGGACCTACGAGCAGTACTTC